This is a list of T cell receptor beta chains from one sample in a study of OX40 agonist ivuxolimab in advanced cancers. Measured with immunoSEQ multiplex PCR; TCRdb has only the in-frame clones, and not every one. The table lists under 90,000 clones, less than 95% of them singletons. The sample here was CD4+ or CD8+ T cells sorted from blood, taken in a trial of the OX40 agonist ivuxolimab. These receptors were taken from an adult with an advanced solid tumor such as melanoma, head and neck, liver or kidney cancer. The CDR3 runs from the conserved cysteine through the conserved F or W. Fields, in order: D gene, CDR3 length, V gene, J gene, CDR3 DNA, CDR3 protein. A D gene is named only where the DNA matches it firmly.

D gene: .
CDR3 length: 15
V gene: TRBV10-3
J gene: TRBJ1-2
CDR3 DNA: TGTGCCATCAGTGAGTCTGGGGGAAACAACTATGGCTACACCTTC
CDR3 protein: CAISESGGNNYGYTF

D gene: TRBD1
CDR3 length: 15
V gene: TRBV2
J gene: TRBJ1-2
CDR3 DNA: TGTGCCAGCAGCCCCGGACAGGGAGGCCCCTATGGCTACACCTTC
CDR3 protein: CASSPGQGGPYGYTF

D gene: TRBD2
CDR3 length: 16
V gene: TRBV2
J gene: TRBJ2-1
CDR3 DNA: TGTGCCAGCAGGGAAACTAGCGTAAGGACTTACAATGAGCAGTTCTTC
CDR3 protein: CASRETSVRTYNEQFF

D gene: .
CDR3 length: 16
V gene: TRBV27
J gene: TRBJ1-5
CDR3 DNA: TGTGCCAGCAGTCCCAGGGTAGCCCATAGCAATCAGCCCCAGCATTTT
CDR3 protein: CASSPRVAHSNQPQHF

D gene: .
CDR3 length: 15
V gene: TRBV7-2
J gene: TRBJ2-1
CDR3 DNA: TGTGCCAGCAGCCGAACCCGGGTCAACGGGGATGAGCAGTTCTTC
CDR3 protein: CASSRTRVNGDEQFF

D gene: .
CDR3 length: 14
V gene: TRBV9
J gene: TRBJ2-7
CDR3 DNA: TGTGCCAGCAGCGTAGGTGACAACTCCTACGAGCAGTACTTC
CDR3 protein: CASSVGDNSYEQYF

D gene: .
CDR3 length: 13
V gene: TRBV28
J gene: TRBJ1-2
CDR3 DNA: TGTGCCAGCAGCTCCAGTTTTAACTATGGCTACACCTTC
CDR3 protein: CASSSSFNYGYTF

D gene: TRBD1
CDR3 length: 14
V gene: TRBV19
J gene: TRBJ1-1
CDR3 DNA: TGTGCCAGTAGTATACAGGGGGCAAACACTGAAGCTTTCTTT
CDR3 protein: CASSIQGANTEAFF

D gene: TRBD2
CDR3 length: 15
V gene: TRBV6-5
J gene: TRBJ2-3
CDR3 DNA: TGTGCCAGCAGCATAGGACTAGCGGGCACAGATACGCAGTATTTT
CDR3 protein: CASSIGLAGTDTQYF

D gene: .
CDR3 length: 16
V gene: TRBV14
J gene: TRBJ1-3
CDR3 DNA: TGTGCCAGCTGCCGACTGAGGGCAGCGCCTGGAAACACCATATATTTT
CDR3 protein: CASCRLRAAPGNTIYF

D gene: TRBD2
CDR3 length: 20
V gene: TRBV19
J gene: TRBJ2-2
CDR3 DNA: TGTGCCAGTAGTCTGAGGACTAGCGGGGGAATTGGGCGGGGCACCGGGGAGCTGTTTTTT
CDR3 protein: CASSLRTSGGIGRGTGELFF

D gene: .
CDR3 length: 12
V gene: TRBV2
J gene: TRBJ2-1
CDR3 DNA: TGTGCCAGCAGTGTTCAAGGTTACGAGCAGTTCTTC
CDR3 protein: CASSVQGYEQFF

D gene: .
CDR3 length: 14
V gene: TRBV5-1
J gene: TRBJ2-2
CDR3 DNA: TGCGCCAGCAGCTTGGGGTGGTTCACCGGGGAGCTGTTTTTT
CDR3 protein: CASSLGWFTGELFF

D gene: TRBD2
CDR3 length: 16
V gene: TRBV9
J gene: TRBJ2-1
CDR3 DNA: TGTGCCAGCAGCGTTAAACTAGCGGGAGAATGGAATGAGCAGTTCTTC
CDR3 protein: CASSVKLAGEWNEQFF

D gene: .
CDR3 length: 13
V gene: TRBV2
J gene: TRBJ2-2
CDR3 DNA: TGTGCCAGCAGTGTGGAGAACACCGGGGAGCTGTTTTTT
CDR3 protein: CASSVENTGELFF